The clone carrying this TCR beta chain has only one observation. Its antigen is undetermined. Germline CDR1 and CDR2: MNHEY and SMNVEV (reference sequence). Trimming shortened V by 3 bases and J by 7 bases, and 9 bases separated the two germline ends. This CDR3 contains 13 residues. Recruitment of CD4+ T-LGLL patients was in Padova, Helsinki and Shinshu. The data stem from a study of STAT5B mutations in CD4+ large granular lymphocyte leukemia. As for the study in general: CD8+ depletion followed by anti-CD4 microbead selection was applied to cryopreserved cells.

Regarding the study as a whole: Of heterogeneous patient samples, only six or seven CD4-sorted ones were compared for clonality.

Authors' data handling: The detection floor for productive clonotype frequency was 2.59 x 10-5. Assay: immunoSEQ multiplex PCR; the TCRdb copy retains only in-frame clones and omits some. V and J calls and clone size follow that table, whereas D and trimming were derived from the DNA. The sample lists 7,400 or so clones, roughly 80% occurring once. The sample comprised PBMCs. The chain couples TRBV27 to TRBJ1-4; no definite D call. The clonotype comes from an older woman with CD4+ T-cell large granular lymphocyte leukemia. CDR3 sequence: CASSLSQLEKLFF. CDR3 nucleotides: TGTGCCAGCAGTTTGTCACAGCTTGAAAAACTGTTTTTT.